The T cell receptor (beta chain) under discussion was sequenced for a study of a mutant IDH1 vaccine in newly diagnosed glioma. As for the study in general: The study gave patients eight vaccinations in weeks 1, 3, 5, 7, 11, 15, 19, 23. Pretreatment consisted of radiotherapy, temozolomide, or both, with most receiving both.

Trimming cost V 0 bases and J 5 bases, with 11 bases left between them. Germline CDR1 and CDR2: SNHLY and FYNNEI. This CDR3 region has 15 residues. Study observations and caveats: Changes in the top peripheral T cell clonotypes seemingly had no bearing on pseudoprogression.

Time point reported: week 5, during vaccination. It was 300 ug of mutant IDH1 20-mer peptide that made up each vaccine dose, given with topical imiquimod. Method: immunoSEQ multiplex PCR; TCRdb's copy keeps in-frame clones and lacks some. Of about 33,000 clones listed, roughly 83% are singletons. Details on this clone: Its antigen remains unidentified.

The source of this sequence is a man aged 25-40 years with glioma. The rearrangement joins TRBV2 to TRBJ1-5; D is undetermined. The sequences come from PBMCs, collected from a glioma patient whose treatment included an IDH1 peptide vaccine. CDR3 region: CASSEALAGYQPQHF. The DNA of the CDR3 is TGTGCCAGCAGTGAAGCGCTTGCAGGCTATCAGCCCCAGCATTTT.